Below, 13 T cell receptor beta chains from the same sample are listed, as sequenced in a study of blood T cell repertoires in COVID-19. Here immunoSEQ multiplex PCR was the method, and the copy in TCRdb shows in-frame clones only, minus some. The data contain 380,000 or so clones, 85% to 90% of them seen just once; the ten biggest clones take up about 0.89%. The sequencing sample was made of PBMCs or T cells enriched from blood (not recorded which). The receptors derive from a young woman with acute COVID-19.

This clone showed up just once. The rearrangement links TRBV28 to TRBJ1-4; 9 bases map to TRBD1. The V gene's germline CDR1 is MDHEN and CDR2 SYDVKM. After removal of 6 bases from V and 8 bases from J, the junction contained 4 bases not matched to a gene. This CDR3 has 13 residues. Here the CDR3 DNA reads TGTGCCAGCAGGGGGACAGGGACCGAAAAACTGTTTTTT. It translates to CASRGTGTEKLFF. The entire variable domain, with the rest obtained from reference TRBV28 and TRBJ1-4, is as follows: DVKVTQSSRYLVKRTGEKVFLECVQDMDHENMFWYRQDPGLGLRLIYFSYDVKMKEKGDIPEGYSVSREKKERFSLILESASTNQTSMYLCASRGTGTEKLFFGSGTQLSVL.

This clone was found many times. The sample holds other DNA sequences that translate to the same CDR3. The V call is TRBV19, the J call TRBJ2-7, with D maybe TRBD1 (5 bases). V lost 3 bases, J lost 3 bases, and 9 bases lay in between. Germline V gene sequence: CDR1 LNHDA, CDR2 SQIVND (reference sequence). The CDR3 runs to 13 residues. CDR3 in amino acids: CASSIGQGYEQYF. The CDR3 DNA sequence: TGTGCCAGTAGTATCGGCCAGGGCTACGAGCAGTACTTC.

The V call is TRBV2, the J call TRBJ1-3; D is uncertain. V was pared by 6 bases and J by 6 bases, with 6 bases between. CDR1 and CDR2 (germline): SNHLY, FYNNEI. This CDR3 spans 11 amino acids. Written as DNA, the CDR3 is TGTGCCAGCAGACGCGTAAACACCATATATTTT. This codes for CASRRVNTIYF.

The genes are TRBV7-2 and TRBJ1-6; D might be TRBD1 (6 bases). Germline lookup yields CDR1 SGHTA and CDR2 FQGNSA. Trimming took 5 bases from V and 9 from J, leaving 11 bases between them. CDR3 length equals 13 residues. CDR3 residues: CASSSQGRSPLHF. CDR3 nucleotide sequence: TGTGCCAGCAGCAGTCAGGGGCGTTCACCCCTCCACTTT.

V gene TRBV20-1 combines with J gene TRBJ1-2; D may be TRBD1 (5 bases). The CDR3 runs to 12 residues. V dropped 3 bases and J dropped 2 bases, with 7 bases sitting between them. Germline CDR1 DFQATT, CDR2 SNEGSKA (reference sequence). DNA for the CDR3: TGCAGTGCTAGTAACAGGAACTATGGCTACACCTTC. This sequence encodes CSASNRNYGYTF.

V gene TRBV19 combines with J gene TRBJ1-1, with 8 bases lining up with TRBD1. The germline V gene has CDR1 LNHDA and CDR2 SQIVND (reference sequence). The V gene end was trimmed by 3 bases and the J gene end by 0 bases; junction bases not matched to a gene: 6. The CDR3 totals 16 residues. CDR3 amino acids: CASSIGQGNVNTEAFF. In nucleotides, the CDR3 is TGTGCCAGTAGTATCGGACAGGGCAATGTGAACACTGAAGCTTTCTTT. Using reference TRBV19 and TRBJ1-1 for the parts outside the CDR3, the full variable domain is DGGITQSPKYLFRKEGQNVTLSCEQNLNHDAMYWYRQDPGQGLRLIYYSQIVNDFQKGDIAEGYSVSREKKESFPLTVTSAQKNPTAFYLCASSIGQGNVNTEAFFGQGTRLTVV.

The chain links TRBV6-2 or TRBV6-3 to TRBJ2-7; 10 bases line up with TRBD1. The V segment lost 6 bases and the J segment 6 bases; nucleotides outside the gene matches: 14. The CDR3 covers 16 residues. From germline, CDR1 is MNHEY and CDR2 SVGEGT. CDR3 bases: TGTGCCAGCAGCCGATACGCCGGGACAGGGGCGGTCGAGCAGTACTTC. As protein: CASSRYAGTGAVEQYF.

The chain couples TRBV27 to TRBJ1-5; tentative D call: TRBD1 (6 bases). The V end lost 0 bases, the J end lost 4 bases, and 13 bases lay between the germline ends. The CDR3 has 16 amino acids. Germline V gives CDR1 MNHEY, CDR2 SMNVEV (reference sequence). The CDR3 loop is CASSLSSTGSNQPQHF. In DNA, the CDR3 is TGTGCCAGCAGTTTATCCTCCACAGGGAGTAATCAGCCCCAGCATTTT.

The chain links TRBV10-1 to TRBJ2-3; maybe TRBD1 (5 bases). This CDR3 contains 15 residues. Trimming shortened V by 5 bases and J by 6 bases, and 18 bases separated the two germline ends. Germline CDR1 reads WNHNN; CDR2 reads SYGVQD (reference sequence). This CDR3 is CASSPIRQGSDTQYF. CDR3 bases: TGCGCCAGCAGTCCTATTCGGCAGGGCTCCGATACGCAGTATTTT.

The chain recombines TRBV7-3 with TRBJ1-1, with no clear D. CDR1 is SGHTA, CDR2 FQGTGA, per germline. V was pared by 3 bases and J by 1 base, with 9 bases between. The CDR3 runs to 14 residues. CDR3 residues: CASSFGIANTEAFF. In DNA form, the CDR3 reads TGTGCCAGCAGCTTCGGGATAGCGAACACTGAAGCTTTCTTT.

The J gene is TRBJ1-1, the V gene TRBV19; D remains unclear. CDR3 size: 14 residues. Trimming took off 1 base at V and 6 bases at J, with 12 bases between the two ends. Germline V gives CDR1 LNHDA, CDR2 SQIVND (reference sequence). CDR3 nucleotide sequence: TGTGCCAGTAGTATAGGTAGGGTGGGAGCTGAAGCTTTCTTT. Protein sequence: CASSIGRVGAEAFF. Together with reference TRBV19 and TRBJ1-1, the CDR3 gives the full variable domain: DGGITQSPKYLFRKEGQNVTLSCEQNLNHDAMYWYRQDPGQGLRLIYYSQIVNDFQKGDIAEGYSVSREKKESFPLTVTSAQKNPTAFYLCASSIGRVGAEAFFGQGTRLTVV.

The chain couples TRBV7-8 to TRBJ2-1; D unclear. V was shortened by 5 bases and J by 9 bases, with 11 bases between the two germline ends. The V gene's germline CDR1 is SGHVS and CDR2 FQNEAQ. The CDR3 loop spans 12 amino acids. The CDR3 is CASSPIDGEQFF. CDR3 DNA: TGTGCCAGCAGCCCTATCGATGGTGAGCAGTTCTTC. Full variable domain (rest looked up from reference TRBV7-8 and TRBJ2-1): GAGVSQSPRYKVAKRGQDVALRCDPISGHVSLFWYQQALGQGPEFLTYFQNEAQLDKSGLPSDRFFAERPEGSVSTLKIQRTQQEDSAVYLCASSPIDGEQFFGPGTRLTVL.

The genes are TRBV9 and TRBJ1-4; 9 nucleotides match TRBD1. Unmatched junction bases numbered 5, after V lost 3 bases and J lost 5 bases. The CDR3 is 15 amino acids. Germline CDR1 and CDR2: SGDLS and YYNGEE. DNA of the CDR3: TGTGCCAGCAGCGCAGCCGGGACAGGGAATGAAAAACTGTTTTTT. Protein: CASSAAGTGNEKLFF.